This T cell receptor beta chain was captured in a study of metastatic and nonmetastatic thyroid tumors. Study context: Repertoires from blood and tumor or nodule tissue of malignant and benign thyroid patients were compared.

For this clone: Its antigen is as yet unknown.

Study-level points and caveats: Versus benign nodules, malignant thyroid tumors reportedly had significantly higher TCR beta diversity, in blood and tumor.

Every patient was untreated before thyroid surgery. Per the authors' pipeline: Using the CDR3 differences seen across clinicopathological groups, the authors built a distant-metastasis classifier for papillary thyroid cancer, which was meant to discriminate distant-metastatic patients. TCRdb recomputed clones from the PCR reads via MiXCR. These V and J calls rely on TCRdb rather than the paper's analysis. The sample consists of 13,000 or so clones, 20% to 30% of them appearing once. The CDR3 extends over 16 amino acids. V lost 9 bases and J 0 bases, leaving 18 bases between the germline ends. From germline, CDR1 is WNHNN and CDR2 SYGVQD (reference sequence).

The specimen sequenced was adjacent normal tissue. The V and J genes are TRBV10-1 and TRBJ2-1; maybe TRBD2 (5 bases). The sequence derives from a female donor with papillary thyroid cancer or a benign thyroid nodule (not recorded which). Some clones in this sample may be carry-over from other donors' samples. CDR3 region: CARGNRRPSSYNEQFF. The DNA of the CDR3 is TGCGCCAGGGGTAATAGGAGGCCCAGCTCCTACAATGAGCAGTTCTTC.